A selection of T cell receptor beta chains follows, all from one sample in a study of blood T cell repertoires in COVID-19. The assay was immunoSEQ multiplex PCR, and TCRdb's table has in-frame clones only and misses some. The sample gives over 350,000 clones, about 85% of which show up once; approximately 2% is in the top ten. The source material was PBMCs or T cells enriched from blood (not recorded which). Receptors were obtained from a woman under 30 with acute COVID-19. Each CDR3 is given with its conserved first and last residue. The D gene is left open where the match is weak. The size entry is marked missing in some rows and otherwise reads once, few, many or a size class.

d_call	v_call	clone_size	j_call	cdr3_nt	cdr3_aa
TRBD1	TRBV5-1	once	TRBJ1-1	TGCGCCAGCAGCTCGGAACAGGGGACCTCTTTTAGGGCTTTCTTT	CASSSEQGTSFRAFF
TRBD1	TRBV5-1	-	TRBJ1-5	TGCGCCAGCAGCCTAGAAGGACAGGTTAGCAATCAGCCCCAGCATTTT	CASSLEGQVSNQPQHF
-	TRBV6-6	-	TRBJ2-7	TGTGCCAGCAGTTACTCGAATCAGGGGTCGGAGCAGTACTTC	CASSYSNQGSEQYF
-	TRBV7-2	-	TRBJ1-5	TGTGCCAGCAGCTTAGTAAGGGGTCGCAATCAGCCCCAGCATTTT	CASSLVRGRNQPQHF
TRBD1	TRBV27	-	TRBJ2-1	TGTGCCAGCAGTAGACAGGGGAGTATCCATGAGCAGTTCTTC	CASSRQGSIHEQFF
-	TRBV2	once	TRBJ1-6	TGTGCCAGCAGTGATGATAGGGGTTATAATTCACCCCTCCACTTT	CASSDDRGYNSPLHF
TRBD2	TRBV9	once	TRBJ2-1	TGTGCCAGCAGCGTAGGCTCACTAGCGGCGGGCAATGAGCAGTTCTTC	CASSVGSLAAGNEQFF
-	TRBV5-5	-	TRBJ1-1	TGTGCCAGCGAAGTCCCGAATCGGGGAGAAGCTTTCTTT	CASEVPNRGEAFF
TRBD2	TRBV28	few	TRBJ2-7	TGTGCCAGCAGTACGCCTCTGGGCGGGAGCGGGAACGAGCAGTACTTC	CASSTPLGGSGNEQYF
-	TRBV10-2	once	TRBJ2-7	TGCGCCACTCTAGCTGGGACTGGCATGGAGCAGTACTTC	CATLAGTGMEQYF
-	TRBV12-3/TRBV12-4	-	TRBJ2-1	TGTGCCAGCAGGGCTTCAGGGAACAATGAGCAGTTCTTC	CASRASGNNEQFF
-	TRBV7-2	-	TRBJ1-1	TGTGCCAGCAGCTTGTTTACCGGGGGGGGCACTGAAGCTTTCTTT	CASSLFTGGGTEAFF
-	TRBV20-1	-	TRBJ2-5	TGCAGTGCTCTCCAAGAGACCCAGTACTTC	CSALQETQYF
TRBD1	TRBV28	-	TRBJ1-2	TGTGCCAGCAGTTCTCAGGGGGCTAACTATGGCTACACCTTC	CASSSQGANYGYTF
TRBD2	TRBV10-1	once	TRBJ2-2	TGCGCCAGCGAAGCGGGGGACACCGGGGAGCTGTTTTTT	CASEAGDTGELFF
-	TRBV3-1/TRBV3-2	-	TRBJ1-5	TGTGCCGCGGGGGAGAGCAATCAGCCCCAGCATTTT	CAAGESNQPQHF
-	TRBV27	-	TRBJ1-2	TGTGCCAGCAGTTCGTCACAGGGTATCTATGGCTACACCTTC	CASSSSQGIYGYTF
-	TRBV4-1	once	TRBJ2-2	TGCGCCAGCAGCCAAGTGGAATATCGGGGCACCGGGGAGCTGTTTTTT	CASSQVEYRGTGELFF
TRBD2	TRBV2	-	TRBJ2-1	TGTGCCAGCAGTGAATATTTTGGGACTAGAAGTACCAATGAGCAGTTCTTC	CASSEYFGTRSTNEQFF
-	TRBV7-2	few	TRBJ1-1	TGTGCCAGCAGCTTACCGGGGTTCACTGAAGCTTTCTTT	CASSLPGFTEAFF
-	TRBV24-1	-	TRBJ1-1	TGTGCCACCAGTGCCTCCGGTGAAGCTTTCTTT	CATSASGEAFF
-	TRBV9	once	TRBJ2-1	TGTGCCAGCAGCGTCAGGGCTACGAGGAGCTCCTACAATGAGCAGTTCTTC	CASSVRATRSSYNEQFF